This TCR beta chain originates from a study of human T cells and chemical hapten exposure. About the research overall: Alopecia areata, totalis and universalis patients, mostly female, were included.

Study findings and constraints: TCRs exceeding 1 in 1000 frequency stayed unchanged with DPC sensitization.

A single record per CDR3 protein comes from TCRdb applying MiXCR to the RACE reads. The sample carries over 85,000 distinct CDR3 sequences, 10% to 12% recorded once. The sample's time point: pre-sensitization, week 0. Treatment here: therapeutic diphenylcyclopropenone sensitization with weekly scalp DPC. Blood collection happened ahead of applying each patch test. This clonotype has just one count. Its matching antigen is unknown. Germline and junction disagree at one end, which may indicate a read error. The sequence was collected from a woman aged 60-75 years with alopecia areata. Some clones in this sample may be carry-over from other donors' samples. The input for sequencing was whole blood, taken in connection with sensitization to the hapten diphenylcyclopropenone (DPC).

In DNA form, the CDR3 reads TGTGCCAGTAGTAGGGACGGAGCAGACAATAAGCCCCAGCATTTT. Translated: CASSRDGADNKPQHF. The V call is TRBV19, the J call TRBJ1-5; a possible D gene is TRBD1 (5 bases). The germline gives CDR1 LNHDA, CDR2 SQIVND (reference sequence). The length of the CDR3 is 15 residues.